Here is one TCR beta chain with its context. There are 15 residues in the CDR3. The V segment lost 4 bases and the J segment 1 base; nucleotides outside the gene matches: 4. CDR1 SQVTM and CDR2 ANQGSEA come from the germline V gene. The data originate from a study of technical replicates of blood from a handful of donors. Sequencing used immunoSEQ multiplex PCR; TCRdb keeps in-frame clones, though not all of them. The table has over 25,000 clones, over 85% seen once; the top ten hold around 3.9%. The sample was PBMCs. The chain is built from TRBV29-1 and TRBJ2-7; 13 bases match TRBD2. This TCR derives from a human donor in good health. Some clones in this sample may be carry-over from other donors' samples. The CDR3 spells CSVATSGRWSYEQYF. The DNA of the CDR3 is TGCAGCGTTGCGACTAGCGGGAGGTGGTCCTACGAGCAGTACTTC.